The rows below give T cell receptor beta chains drawn from one sample of a study of T cell responses to AZD1222 COVID-19 vaccine. Using immunoSEQ multiplex PCR, the repertoire was profiled, and TCRdb retains in-frame clones only, with some absent. The sample records 100,000 or so clones, about 86% being singletons. The sequencing here drew on peripheral blood, taken on day 0 of AZD1222 vaccination. These receptors all stem from an adult in good health. The CDR3 runs from the conserved cysteine through the conserved F or W. A D gene is named only where the DNA matches it firmly.

V gene: TRBV7-8; D gene: NA; J gene: TRBJ1-5; CDR3 protein: CASSPPGRVNQPQHF
V gene: TRBV18; D gene: NA; J gene: TRBJ2-2; CDR3 protein: CASSLGTGSAGELFF
V gene: TRBV24-1; D gene: TRBD1; J gene: TRBJ2-4; CDR3 protein: CATSDSQGSANIQYF
V gene: TRBV18; D gene: TRBD1; J gene: TRBJ1-1; CDR3 protein: CASSPSGQGGTEAFF
V gene: TRBV4-2; D gene: NA; J gene: TRBJ1-2; CDR3 protein: CASSQEGNTPNYGYTF
V gene: TRBV24-1; D gene: TRBD1; J gene: TRBJ1-6; CDR3 protein: CATSKTGGNSPLHF
V gene: TRBV28; D gene: NA; J gene: TRBJ1-1; CDR3 protein: CASRLGPEAFF
V gene: TRBV19; D gene: NA; J gene: TRBJ1-4; CDR3 protein: CASSAPSGGNEKLFF
V gene: TRBV11-2; D gene: NA; J gene: TRBJ2-2; CDR3 protein: CASRLDLIGLSNTGELFF
V gene: TRBV15; D gene: NA; J gene: TRBJ1-2; CDR3 protein: CATSRDKVEGGYTF
V gene: TRBV30; D gene: TRBD1; J gene: TRBJ1-2; CDR3 protein: CAWSVTGANYGYTF
V gene: TRBV9; D gene: TRBD1; J gene: TRBJ2-5; CDR3 protein: CASSGDRGFQETQYF
V gene: TRBV13; D gene: NA; J gene: TRBJ2-3; CDR3 protein: CASSNRQGTITDTQYF
V gene: TRBV12-3/TRBV12-4; D gene: NA; J gene: TRBJ1-2; CDR3 protein: CASRAAGTYGYTF
V gene: TRBV19; D gene: NA; J gene: TRBJ1-3; CDR3 protein: CASSIEADRNTIYF
V gene: TRBV27; D gene: TRBD2; J gene: TRBJ2-3; CDR3 protein: CASTGTSGTDTQYF
V gene: TRBV4-3; D gene: TRBD1; J gene: TRBJ2-7; CDR3 protein: CASSQYLGGGYEQYF
V gene: TRBV7-9; D gene: NA; J gene: TRBJ1-4; CDR3 protein: CASSLDAGRNEKLFF
V gene: TRBV6-2/TRBV6-3; D gene: NA; J gene: TRBJ2-7; CDR3 protein: CASSEPGRGYEQYF
V gene: TRBV5-1; D gene: NA; J gene: TRBJ1-3; CDR3 protein: CASSPGHSGNTIYF
V gene: TRBV29-1; D gene: NA; J gene: TRBJ2-1; CDR3 protein: CSVEAPWGTREQFF
V gene: TRBV9; D gene: TRBD1; J gene: TRBJ1-4; CDR3 protein: CASSARDRRNEKLFF
V gene: TRBV20-1; D gene: NA; J gene: TRBJ1-1; CDR3 protein: CSARGLAEAFF
V gene: TRBV13; D gene: NA; J gene: TRBJ1-3; CDR3 protein: CASSLESGASGNTIYF
V gene: TRBV28; D gene: TRBD1; J gene: TRBJ1-1; CDR3 protein: CASSFLPGGTEAFF
V gene: TRBV27; D gene: TRBD1; J gene: TRBJ2-2; CDR3 protein: CASSSQTGGYAGELFF
V gene: TRBV4-1; D gene: NA; J gene: TRBJ1-2; CDR3 protein: CASSQLMGAQGSYGYTF
V gene: TRBV6-5; D gene: TRBD2; J gene: TRBJ2-2; CDR3 protein: CASSYGTSGTGELFF
V gene: TRBV21-1; D gene: NA; J gene: TRBJ1-4; CDR3 protein: CASSKALLEGFNEKLFF
V gene: TRBV9; D gene: NA; J gene: TRBJ2-7; CDR3 protein: CASSVGSSWQGEQYF
V gene: TRBV7-9; D gene: NA; J gene: TRBJ1-2; CDR3 protein: CASSLGEVYGYTF
V gene: TRBV5-4; D gene: NA; J gene: TRBJ2-2; CDR3 protein: CASSFRAPGELFF